The rows below give T cell receptor beta chains drawn from one sample of a study of Graves' ophthalmopathy and Graves' hyperthyroidism. MiXCR, applied by TCRdb to the multiplex PCR reads, yields one record per CDR3 protein. The sample carries approximately 1.2 million distinct CDR3 sequences, around a third recorded once. The specimen sequenced was peripheral blood or thyroid tissue (not recorded which). The source of these receptors is an adult man with Graves' hyperthyroidism. CDR3s include the opening cysteine and the closing phenylalanine or tryptophan. A D gene is named only where the DNA matches it firmly. A row's size may be missing; if present it is once, few, many or a size class.

V: TRBV12-3/TRBV12-4
D: -
size: many
J: TRBJ1-1
DNA: TGTGCCAGCACGAGCTTGAACACTGAAGCTTTCTTT
CDR3: CASTSLNTEAFF

V: TRBV7-9
D: -
size: -
J: TRBJ2-7
DNA: TGTGCCAGCAGCCCCGTGGGATGGCGCACACCCTACGAGCAGTACTTC
CDR3: CASSPVGWRTPYEQYF

V: TRBV19
D: TRBD1
size: -
J: TRBJ2-6
DNA: TGTGCCAGTAATGACAGGGTCTCTGGGGCCAACGTCCTGACTTTC
CDR3: CASNDRVSGANVLTF

V: TRBV29-1
D: -
size: many
J: TRBJ1-5
DNA: TGCAGCGATAAAACAGGAGAATGGTTGTATAGCAATCAGCCCCAGCATTTT
CDR3: CSDKTGEWLYSNQPQHF

V: TRBV19
D: -
size: -
J: TRBJ2-7
DNA: TGTGCCGGTAGTACGAAAGGAGGTTTGGCCAACTACGAGCAGTACTTC
CDR3: CAGSTKGGLANYEQYF

V: TRBV4-3
D: -
size: -
J: TRBJ2-2
DNA: TGCGCCAGCAGCCCCCACCTGGCGAACACCGGGGAGCTGTTTTTT
CDR3: CASSPHLANTGELFF

V: TRBV20-1
D: -
size: -
J: TRBJ1-6
DNA: TGCAGTGCTAGAGGGGGGGCGGATTCACCCCTCCACTTT
CDR3: CSARGGADSPLHF

V: TRBV7-2
D: -
size: -
J: TRBJ1-5
DNA: TGTGCCAGCAGCCCAGTCTCAACAGAGACCGTCAATCAGCCCCAGCATTTT
CDR3: CASSPVSTETVNQPQHF

V: TRBV10-2
D: -
size: many
J: TRBJ2-7
DNA: TGCGCCAGCAGGGCCCTAGGCGGGGTAAAAGGGTACGAGCAGTACTTC
CDR3: CASRALGGVKGYEQYF

V: TRBV29-1
D: -
size: -
J: TRBJ2-5
DNA: TGCAGCGTTGTATCGGGGTCAGAGACCCAGTACTTC
CDR3: CSVVSGSETQYF

V: TRBV12-3/TRBV12-4
D: TRBD1
size: once
J: TRBJ2-6
DNA: TGTGCCAGCAAGTTGGCAGGGGGCGCTGGGGCCAACGTCCTGACTTTC
CDR3: CASKLAGGAGANVLTF

V: TRBV29-1
D: TRBD1
size: -
J: TRBJ1-1
DNA: TGCAGCGTTGGGACAGGGGCAGGGGCTTTCTTT
CDR3: CSVGTGAGAFF

V: TRBV5-6
D: -
size: -
J: TRBJ1-2
DNA: TGTGCCAGCAGCACCGGGGTAGGACATGGCTACACCTTC
CDR3: CASSTGVGHGYTF

V: TRBV19
D: -
size: few
J: TRBJ2-2
DNA: TGTGCCAGTAGTATAGAAAGTTTGGGGTTCGGCGGGGAGCTGTTTTTT
CDR3: CASSIESLGFGGELFF

V: TRBV10-3
D: TRBD2
size: many
J: TRBJ2-7
DNA: TGTGCCATCAGAGTAGCGGGGAGCTCCTACGAGCAGTACTTC
CDR3: CAIRVAGSSYEQYF

V: TRBV10-3
D: TRBD1
size: once
J: TRBJ2-5
DNA: TGTGCCATCAGAAGACAGGGTTTTTCTGGAGGGACCCAGTACTTC
CDR3: CAIRRQGFSGGTQYF

V: TRBV28
D: -
size: -
J: TRBJ1-1
DNA: TGTGCCAGCAGTTTGTCTTCTTCCAGACTAAACACTGAAGCTTTCTTT
CDR3: CASSLSSSRLNTEAFF

V: TRBV6-6
D: -
size: -
J: TRBJ2-5
DNA: TGTGCCAGCAGTTACTCCCTTGGGGCAGCTATCCAAGAGACCCAGTACTTC
CDR3: CASSYSLGAAIQETQYF

V: TRBV18
D: -
size: -
J: TRBJ2-7
DNA: TGTGCCAGCTCACCAGGGGAGGCCTACGAGCAGTACTTC
CDR3: CASSPGEAYEQYF

V: TRBV12-3/TRBV12-4
D: -
size: many
J: TRBJ1-3
DNA: TGTGCCAGCAGCCTGGGTCGGACCCAAAACACCATATATTTT
CDR3: CASSLGRTQNTIYF

V: TRBV4-3
D: TRBD1
size: many
J: TRBJ1-5
DNA: TGCGCCAGCAGCCCGAGTTGCGGGACAGGGACCAATCAGCCCCAGCATTTT
CDR3: CASSPSCGTGTNQPQHF

V: TRBV7-8
D: TRBD1
size: many
J: TRBJ2-7
DNA: TGTGCCAGCAGCTCTGGGACAGCTGGAGGTAACTACGAGCAGTACTTC
CDR3: CASSSGTAGGNYEQYF

V: TRBV20-1
D: TRBD1
size: many
J: TRBJ2-7
DNA: TGCAGTGCTAGAGTGGACAGGGTGAGCGAGCAGTACTTC
CDR3: CSARVDRVSEQYF

V: TRBV19
D: -
size: many
J: TRBJ2-2
DNA: TGTGCCAGTAGTCCCCTGGACTGGTATAACACCGGGGAGCTGTTTTTT
CDR3: CASSPLDWYNTGELFF

V: TRBV20-1
D: TRBD1
size: -
J: TRBJ1-2
DNA: TGCAGTGCTGAGGGACAGGGTGGCTACACCTTC
CDR3: CSAEGQGGYTF

V: TRBV6-5
D: -
size: many
J: TRBJ1-2
DNA: TGTGCCAGCAGTGGCAGGGTTCCTGGCTACACCTTC
CDR3: CASSGRVPGYTF

V: TRBV6-4
D: TRBD1
size: -
J: TRBJ1-1
DNA: TGTGCCAGCAGTGACTCGGACAGGGGGCTGGCTGAAGCTTTCTTT
CDR3: CASSDSDRGLAEAFF